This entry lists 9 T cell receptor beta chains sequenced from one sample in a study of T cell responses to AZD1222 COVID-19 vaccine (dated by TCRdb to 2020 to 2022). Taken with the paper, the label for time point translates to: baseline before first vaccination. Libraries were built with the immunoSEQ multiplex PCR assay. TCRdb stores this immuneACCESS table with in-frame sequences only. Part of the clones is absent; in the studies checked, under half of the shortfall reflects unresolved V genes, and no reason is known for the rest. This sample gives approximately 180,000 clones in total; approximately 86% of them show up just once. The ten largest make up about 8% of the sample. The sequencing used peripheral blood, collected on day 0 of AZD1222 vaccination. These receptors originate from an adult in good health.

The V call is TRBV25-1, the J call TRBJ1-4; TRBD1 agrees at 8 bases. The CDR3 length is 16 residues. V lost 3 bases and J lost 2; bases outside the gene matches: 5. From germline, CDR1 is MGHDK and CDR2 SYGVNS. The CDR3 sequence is CASSESGGPTNEKLFF. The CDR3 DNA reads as TGTGCCAGCAGTGAGTCAGGGGGCCCGACTAATGAAAAACTGTTTTTT.

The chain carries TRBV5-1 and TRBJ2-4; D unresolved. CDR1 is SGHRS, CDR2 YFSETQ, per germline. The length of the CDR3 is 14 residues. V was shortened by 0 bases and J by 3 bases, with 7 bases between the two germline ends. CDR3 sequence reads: CASSLDLDKNIQYF. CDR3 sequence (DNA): TGCGCCAGCAGCTTGGACCTAGACAAAAACATTCAGTACTTC.

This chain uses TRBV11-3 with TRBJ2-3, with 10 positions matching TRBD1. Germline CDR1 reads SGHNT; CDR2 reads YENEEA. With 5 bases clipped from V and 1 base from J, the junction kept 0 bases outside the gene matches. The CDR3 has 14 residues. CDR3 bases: TGTGCCAGCAGCGGGACAGGGGGCACAGATACGCAGTATTTT. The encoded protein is CASSGTGGTDTQYF.

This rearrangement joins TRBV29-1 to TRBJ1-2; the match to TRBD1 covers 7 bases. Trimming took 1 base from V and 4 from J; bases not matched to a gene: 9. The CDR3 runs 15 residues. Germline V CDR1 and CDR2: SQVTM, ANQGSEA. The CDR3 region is CSVEGVDGTVYGYTF. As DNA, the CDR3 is TGCAGCGTTGAAGGGGTGGACGGGACAGTCTATGGCTACACCTTC. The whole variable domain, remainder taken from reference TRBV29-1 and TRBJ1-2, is SAVISQKPSRDICQRGTSLTIQCQVDSQVTMMFWYRQQPGQSLTLIATANQGSEATYESGFVIDKFPISRPNLTFSTLTVSNMSPEDSSIYLCSVEGVDGTVYGYTFGSGTRLTVV.

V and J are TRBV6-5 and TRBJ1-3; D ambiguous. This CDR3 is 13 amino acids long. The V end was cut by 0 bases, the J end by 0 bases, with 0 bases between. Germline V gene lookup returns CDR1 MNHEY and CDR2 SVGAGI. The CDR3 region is CASSYSSGNTIYF. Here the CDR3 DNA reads TGTGCCAGCAGTTACTCCTCTGGAAACACCATATATTTT.

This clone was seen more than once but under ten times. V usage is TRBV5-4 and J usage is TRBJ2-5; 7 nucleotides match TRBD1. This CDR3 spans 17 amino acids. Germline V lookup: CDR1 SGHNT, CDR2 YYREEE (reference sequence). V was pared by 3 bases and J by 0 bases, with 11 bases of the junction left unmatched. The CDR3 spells CASSSPRSTGYQETQYF. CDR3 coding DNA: TGTGCCAGCAGCTCCCCGCGATCGACAGGGTACCAAGAGACCCAGTACTTC.

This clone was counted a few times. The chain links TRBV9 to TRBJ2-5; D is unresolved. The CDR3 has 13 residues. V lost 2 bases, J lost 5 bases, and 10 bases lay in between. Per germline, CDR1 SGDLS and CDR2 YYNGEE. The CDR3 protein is CASSVDSRETQYF. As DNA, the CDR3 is TGTGCCAGCAGCGTTGATTCTAGGGAGACCCAGTACTTC.

CDR3 in DNA: TGTGCCAGCTTGGACAGGTCAGGGGAAAAACTGTTTTTT. Protein product: CASLDRSGEKLFF. V usage is TRBV18 and J usage is TRBJ1-4; 7 positions match TRBD1. J gave up 8 bases and V 7 bases, and 7 bases lay outside the gene matches. Per germline, CDR1 KGHSH and CDR2 LQKENI. The CDR3 spans 13 residues. The whole variable domain, filled in from reference TRBV18 and TRBJ1-4, reads NAGVMQNPRHLVRRRGQEARLRCSPMKGHSHVYWYRQLPEEGLKFMVYLQKENIIDESGMPKERFSAEFPKEGPSILRIQQVVRGDSAAYFCASLDRSGEKLFFGSGTQLSVL.

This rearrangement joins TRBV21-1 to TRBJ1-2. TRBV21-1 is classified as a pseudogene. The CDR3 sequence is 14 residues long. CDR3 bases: TGTGCCAGCAGCAAACTTCTCCGGGGCTATGGCTACACCTTC. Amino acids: CASSKLLRGYGYTF.